The 6 T cell receptor beta chains given below trace back to one sample, sequenced in a study of T cells in Graves' hyperthyroidism and ophthalmopathy. Researchers took RNA transcripts and amplified the TCR beta CDR3 regions from them. First-round RT-PCR of the TCR CDR3 relied on the HTBI primer set. TCRdb re-analysed the multiplex PCR reads in MiXCR, keeping a single row per CDR3 protein. The sample carries under 700,000 distinct CDR3 sequences, approximately 15% recorded once. Sequenced input: blood. Receptors originate from a woman in her late teens or twenties with Graves' hyperthyroidism.

This clonotype showed up many times. The rearrangement uses TRBV12-3 or TRBV12-4 and TRBJ2-7; D might be TRBD1 (5 bases). The V gene lost 5 bases and the J gene lost 4 bases, with 12 bases spanning the gap. The length of the CDR3 is 13 residues. This CDR3 reads CASSKNQGYEQYF. The CDR3 coding sequence is TGTGCCAGCAGTAAAAATCAGGGTTACGAGCAGTACTTC.

Ten or more counts support this clonotype. V is TRBV13 and J is TRBJ2-1, with a weak D call TRBD2 (6 bases). Germline CDR1 PRHDT, CDR2 FYEKMQ (reference sequence). There are 16 residues in the CDR3. The V and J ends lost 5 bases and 8 bases respectively, with 22 bases between them. CDR3 sequence reads: CASSPGPGLSSDEQFF. In nucleotides, the CDR3 is TGTGCCAGCAGCCCCGGACCGGGACTCTCTTCGGATGAGCAGTTCTTC.

This clonotype has only a few counts. The chain is built from TRBV29-1 and TRBJ2-6, with D maybe TRBD1 (5 bases). There are 13 residues in the CDR3. Per germline, CDR1 SQVTM and CDR2 ANQGSEA. V was pared by 6 bases and J by 1 base, with 7 bases between. In DNA form, the CDR3 reads TGCAGCGTGCGACAGTCTGGGGCCAACGTCCTGACTTTC. Translating it yields CSVRQSGANVLTF.

This clonotype showed up many times. V and J are TRBV2 and TRBJ2-7, with D perhaps matching TRBD2 (6 bases). V lost 7 bases and J 6 bases, leaving 16 bases between the germline ends. The CDR3 sequence is 13 residues long. Germline loops: CDR1 SNHLY, CDR2 FYNNEI. The CDR3 spells CASNRLVPLEQYF. CDR3 bases: TGTGCCAGCAATAGACTAGTTCCTCTCGAGCAGTACTTC.

This clonotype turned up a few times. This chain joins TRBV3-1 and TRBJ1-5, with D uncertain. This CDR3 has 14 amino acids. Trimming left V 2 bases short and J 0 bases short, with 5 bases between. CDR1 is LGHDT, CDR2 YNNKEL, per germline (reference sequence). The CDR3 loop reads CASSQRYSNQPQHF. The CDR3 DNA reads TGTGCCAGCAGCCAAAGATATAGCAATCAGCCCCAGCATTTT.

This clonotype was counted at least ten times. The chain carries TRBV20-1 and TRBJ2-7, with 11 bases matching TRBD1. CDR1 DFQATT and CDR2 SNEGSKA come from the germline V gene (reference sequence). With 2 bases clipped from V and 0 bases from J, the junction kept 6 bases outside the gene matches. This CDR3 has 16 amino acids. The CDR3 protein is CSARRRDRGSSYEQYF. The CDR3 DNA reads as TGCAGTGCTAGAAGACGGGACAGGGGGAGCTCCTACGAGCAGTACTTC.